This T cell receptor (beta chain) was sequenced during a study of cytomegalovirus exposure and HLA in healthy donors. A word on this clone: Its matching antigen is unknown.

Study-level results: There were a few CMV-associated chains whose specificity for CMV antigens was confirmed in vitro. Cytomegalovirus-associated TCR beta chains were listed, numbering roughly 150.

This CDR3 contains 17 residues. V lost 8 bases and J lost 4; bases outside the gene matches: 13. The V gene's germline CDR1 is WSHSY and CDR2 SAAADI. The donors belonged to the roughly 130-subject validation cohort, separate from the roughly 650-subject first cohort. Here immunoSEQ multiplex PCR was the method, and the copy in TCRdb shows in-frame clones only, minus some. The sample lists about 200,000 clones, 80% to 90% seen once, with roughly 2% in the top ten. The sequencing input was PBMCs. This TCR was sampled from a woman aged 18-29 years in good health and CMV-seropositive. The rearrangement uses TRBV10-2 and TRBJ2-3, with 12 bases fitting TRBD2. CDR3 sequence (DNA): TGCGCCAGCCGAAGGACTAGCGGGATTTTCGTCGCAGATACGCAGTATTTT. As protein: CASRRTSGIFVADTQYF.